What follows are 29 T cell receptor beta chains derived from one specimen sequenced in a study of blood T cell repertoires in COVID-19. Data came from immunoSEQ multiplex PCR; TCRdb stores just in-frame clones and leaves some out. The table has roughly 200,000 clones, 75% to 90% seen once. The sequenced material came from peripheral blood. These receptors came from a middle-aged man with acute or convalescent COVID-19.

This chain uses TRBV11-3 with TRBJ2-5, with 8 bases aligning to TRBD2. The CDR3 has 14 amino acids. Unmatched junction bases numbered 4, after V lost 3 bases and J lost 4 bases. Germline V CDR1 and CDR2: SGHNT, YENEEA. The CDR3 here is CASSFSGGRETQYF. The CDR3 DNA is TGTGCCAGCAGCTTCTCGGGGGGGCGAGAGACCCAGTACTTC.

The chain links TRBV30 to TRBJ2-1; TRBD2 agrees at 11 bases. Per the germline V gene, CDR1 is GTSNPN and CDR2 is SVGIG (reference sequence). Trimming removed 0 bases from V and 8 bases from J; junction bases left unmatched: 6. CDR3 length: 15 residues. The CDR3 DNA reads as TGTGCCTGGAGTGTGGGTAGCGGGGGGGCAGATGAGCAGTTCTTC. Translating it yields CAWSVGSGGADEQFF.

Here the CDR3 reads CASSQEGALTDTQYF. CDR3 coding DNA: TGCGCCAGCAGCCAAGAAGGGGCCCTGACAGATACGCAGTATTTT. The rearrangement joins TRBV4-3 to TRBJ2-3, with a tentative D call TRBD1 (5 bases). V was trimmed by 0 bases and J by 3 bases, leaving 10 bases between them. CDR1 is LGHNA, CDR2 YSLEER, per germline. The CDR3 length is 15 residues.

The chain joins TRBV6-5 to TRBJ1-2, with D tentatively TRBD1 (5 bases). The V end lost 2 bases, the J end lost 7 bases, and 11 bases lay between the germline ends. Germline lookup yields CDR1 MNHEY and CDR2 SVGAGI. CDR3 size: 13 residues. The CDR3 nucleotides are TGTGCCAGCAGTTACATTTCAGGGTCTGGCTACACCTTC. Translation: CASSYISGSGYTF.

The chain is built from TRBV3-1 (or the pseudogene TRBV3-2) and TRBJ1-5; TRBD1 agrees at 9 bases. Trimming at V came to 2 bases and at J to 5 bases, leaving 13 bases not matched to a gene. The CDR3 loop spans 18 amino acids. CDR1 is LGHDT, CDR2 YNNKEL, per germline (reference sequence). DNA of the CDR3: TGTGCCAGCAGCCAAACGAGAAGCGGGACAGGGCATGATCAGCCCCAGCATTTT. It translates to CASSQTRSGTGHDQPQHF.

The chain links TRBV14 to TRBJ1-1; D not resolved. The V gene lost 5 bases and the J gene lost 1 base, with 14 bases spanning the gap. The CDR3 extends over 15 amino acids. The germline V gene has CDR1 SGHDN and CDR2 FVKESK. The CDR3: CASSSSLRGNTEAFF. CDR3 DNA: TGTGCCAGCAGCTCTTCTCTCCGGGGGAACACTGAAGCTTTCTTT. Full variable domain (missing parts from reference TRBV14 and TRBJ1-1): EAGVTQFPSHSVIEKGQTVTLRCDPISGHDNLYWYRRVMGKEIKFLLHFVKESKQDESGMPNNRFLAERTGGTYSTLKVQPAELEDSGVYFCASSSSLRGNTEAFFGQGTRLTVV.

This chain uses TRBV19 with TRBJ1-4; D possibly corresponds to TRBD1 (5 bases). Germline values: CDR1 LNHDA, CDR2 SQIVND (reference sequence). The CDR3 covers 17 residues. Trimming took 6 bases from V and 1 from J, leaving 18 bases between them. CDR3 region: CASSKERDGRTNEKLFF. CDR3 sequence (DNA): TGTGCCAGTAGCAAAGAAAGGGACGGGAGAACTAATGAAAAACTGTTTTTT.

The chain combines TRBV7-9 with TRBJ1-2; D is unclear. Looked up from germline, CDR1 is SEHNR and CDR2 is FQNEAQ (reference sequence). The CDR3 is 15 amino acids. V was trimmed by 1 base and J by 3 bases, leaving 12 bases between them. This CDR3 reads CASSLDMDSYYGYTF. CDR3 nucleotide sequence: TGTGCCAGCAGCTTAGATATGGACTCCTACTATGGCTACACCTTC.

The table lists this clone with a count of one. The genes are TRBV6-6 and TRBJ2-3; D may be TRBD2 (6 bases). Germline loops: CDR1 MNHNY, CDR2 SVGAGI (reference sequence). V was pared by 1 base and J by 3 bases, with 11 bases between. This CDR3 is built from 15 residues. CDR3 sequence reads: CASSYFPAGTDTQYF. The DNA of the CDR3 is TGTGCCAGCAGTTACTTCCCGGCGGGGACAGATACGCAGTATTTT.

The chain uses TRBV6-5 and TRBJ1-1, with 7 positions matching TRBD1. This CDR3 contains 13 residues. Germline V CDR1 and CDR2: MNHEY, SVGAGI. Losses at the gene ends were 6 bases for V and 6 bases for J; bases not matched to a gene: 7. The CDR3 reads CASSKTGIPEAFF. The CDR3 nucleotides read TGTGCCAGCAGCAAGACAGGGATCCCTGAAGCTTTCTTT.

The chain links TRBV4-3 to TRBJ1-4; tentatively, D is TRBD1 (5 bases). This CDR3 spans 16 amino acids. The V and J ends lost 4 bases and 8 bases respectively, with 20 bases between them. Germline V lookup: CDR1 LGHNA, CDR2 YSLEER. The CDR3 sequence: CASSLRHSRQGEKLFF. As DNA, the CDR3 is TGCGCCAGCAGCCTTCGACACTCCCGGCAGGGAGAAAAACTGTTTTTT.

This clone was seen only once. The chain uses TRBV10-3 and TRBJ2-7; D might be TRBD1 (6 bases). The ends were cut back, 5 bases at V and 7 bases at J, with 9 bases in the middle. The germline CDR1 and CDR2 sequences are ENHRY and SYGVKD. The CDR3 has 11 residues. CDR3 nucleotides: TGTGCCATCAGTATTACAGGGGAGCAGTACTTC. Translation: CAISITGEQYF.

Concerning this clone: Other DNA sequences in this specimen translate into the identical CDR3. This chain uses TRBV18 with TRBJ2-3; D is unresolved. This CDR3 spans 12 amino acids. Trimming removed 3 bases from V and 5 bases from J, with 6 bases in between. From germline, CDR1 is KGHSH and CDR2 LQKENI. The CDR3 region is CASSPGGDTQYF. DNA for the CDR3: TGTGCCAGCTCACCCGGTGGAGATACGCAGTATTTT.

The J gene is TRBJ1-2, the V gene TRBV6-5, with 7 positions matching TRBD1. The V segment lost 6 bases and the J segment 4 bases; nucleotides outside the gene matches: 8. CDR1 is MNHEY, CDR2 SVGAGI, per germline. This CDR3 spans 14 amino acids. CDR3 nucleotides: TGTGCCAGCAGCGCGAAAGGGGGCCTCTATGGCTACACCTTC. Its translation is CASSAKGGLYGYTF.

This clone was seen only once. The chain joins TRBV7-3 to TRBJ2-2; 9 bases align to TRBD1. CDR1 SGHTA and CDR2 FQGTGA come from the germline V gene. CDR3 length: 21 amino acids. Losses at the gene ends were 5 bases for V and 0 bases for J; bases not matched to a gene: 19. CDR3 loop: CASSHPRLEDRGRTNTGELFF. The DNA of the CDR3 is TGTGCCAGCAGCCACCCGAGGTTGGAAGACAGGGGGAGAACGAACACCGGGGAGCTGTTTTTT.

The chain carries TRBV7-9 and TRBJ1-1; a weak D match, TRBD1 (5 bases). CDR1 SEHNR and CDR2 FQNEAQ come from the germline V gene (reference sequence). V was trimmed by 2 bases and J by 1 base, leaving 11 bases between them. This CDR3 has 15 residues. CDR3 protein: CASSLSQRGNTEAFF. DNA for the CDR3: TGTGCCAGCAGCTTAAGTCAAAGGGGGAACACTGAAGCTTTCTTT.

J is TRBJ2-2 and V is TRBV7-7; D not resolved. Looked up from germline, CDR1 is SSHAT and CDR2 is FNYEAQ (reference sequence). The length of the CDR3 is 13 residues. The V gene lost 2 bases and the J gene lost 6 bases, with 7 bases spanning the gap. The CDR3 loop is CASSLTGAGELFF. As DNA, the CDR3 is TGTGCCAGCAGCTTAACCGGTGCCGGGGAGCTGTTTTTT.

The J gene is TRBJ1-2, the V gene TRBV5-1; D is unresolved. Germline loops: CDR1 SGHRS, CDR2 YFSETQ. The CDR3 extends over 15 amino acids. The ends were cut back, 1 base at V and 0 bases at J, with 10 bases in the middle. This chain's CDR3 is CASSLLAGTNYGYTF. CDR3 sequence (DNA): TGCGCCAGCAGCTTGTTGGCAGGCACTAACTATGGCTACACCTTC.

This rearrangement joins TRBV24-1 to TRBJ2-1; 10 bases fit TRBD2. The CDR3 runs 17 residues. Germline V gene data show CDR1 as KGHDR and CDR2 as SFDVKD. The ends lost 3 bases at V and 0 bases at J; junction bases unmatched: 4. CDR3 residues: CATSDALAGGSYNEQFF. Written as DNA, the CDR3 is TGTGCCACCAGTGATGCATTAGCGGGGGGCTCCTACAATGAGCAGTTCTTC.

The rearrangement links TRBV30 to TRBJ2-2; D gene unclear. Germline assignment: CDR1 GTSNPN and CDR2 SVGIG (reference sequence). V was trimmed by 2 bases and J by 0 bases, leaving 7 bases between them. CDR3 length: 14 residues. CDR3 DNA sequence: TGTGCCTGGAGTCTCACGGCGAACACCGGGGAGCTGTTTTTT. Translating gives CAWSLTANTGELFF.

This clone occurred once. This sequence joins TRBV6-6 and TRBJ1-1; the match to TRBD1 covers 7 bases. This CDR3 spans 12 amino acids. The germline V gene has CDR1 MNHNY and CDR2 SVGAGI (reference sequence). The V segment lost 2 bases and the J segment 10 bases; nucleotides outside the gene matches: 4. This CDR3 is CASSYGTVPAFF. The CDR3 bases are TGTGCCAGCAGTTACGGGACAGTTCCAGCTTTCTTT.

The CDR3 DNA sequence: TGTGCCAGCAGTCCCCTAGCGGGGGGCTACAATGAGCAGTTCTTC. It is translated as CASSPLAGGYNEQFF. The chain uses TRBV28 and TRBJ2-1, with 11 bases matching TRBD2. After removal of 5 bases from V and 3 bases from J, the junction contained 3 bases not matched to a gene. Germline CDR1 and CDR2: MDHEN and SYDVKM. The CDR3 contains 15 residues.

In this sample, this clone turned up once. The genes are TRBV6-5 and TRBJ2-2; TRBD2 is a possible D gene (7 bases). Germline CDR1 and CDR2: MNHEY and SVGAGI. The ends were cut back, 7 bases at V and 1 base at J, with 13 bases in the middle. This CDR3 region has 15 residues. The CDR3, as DNA: TGTGCCAGCATAAAGAGGGGGGGGAACACCGGGGAGCTGTTTTTT. Translated, it gives CASIKRGGNTGELFF.

V gene TRBV10-3 combines with J gene TRBJ2-6; 7 positions agree with TRBD1. The length of the CDR3 is 15 residues. Unmatched junction bases numbered 6, after V lost 10 bases and J lost 0 bases. CDR1 ENHRY and CDR2 SYGVKD come from the germline V gene. The CDR3 region is CATPTGFSGANVLTF. CDR3 in DNA: TGTGCCACTCCGACAGGGTTCTCTGGGGCCAACGTCCTGACTTTC.

The genes are TRBV6-5 and TRBJ2-5, with D hard to call. The length of the CDR3 is 12 residues. Germline V gives CDR1 MNHEY, CDR2 SVGAGI. Trimming took off 7 bases at V and 1 base at J, with 7 bases between the two ends. The DNA of the CDR3 is TGTGCCAGCACCGCGAGCCAAGAGACCCAGTACTTC. Translation gives CASTASQETQYF.

The CDR3 DNA reads TGTGCCAGCAGCTCCCGACAGGGAAGGGGCAACGAGCAGTACTTC. The encoded protein is CASSSRQGRGNEQYF. The chain recombines TRBV5-4 with TRBJ2-7, with TRBD1 matching over 7 bases. This CDR3 comprises 15 residues. V gave up 3 bases and J gave up 5 bases; unmatched junction bases: 11. Germline V gene lookup returns CDR1 SGHNT and CDR2 YYREEE (reference sequence). The whole variable domain, filled in from reference TRBV5-4 and TRBJ2-7, reads ETGVTQSPTHLIKTRGQQVTLRCSSQSGHNTVSWYQQALGQGPQFIFQYYREEENGRGNFPPRFSGLQFPNYSSELNVNALELDDSALYLCASSSRQGRGNEQYFGPGTRLTVT.

The chain joins TRBV6-2 or TRBV6-3 to TRBJ2-7; no clear D gene. Per the germline V gene, CDR1 is MNHEY and CDR2 is SVGEGT. The CDR3 totals 12 residues. The germline V and J ends were trimmed by 2 bases and 6 bases, with 8 bases remaining between them. The CDR3 bases are TGTGCCAGCAGTTACCCTCCCGGCGAGCAGTACTTC. Protein sequence: CASSYPPGEQYF.

V usage is TRBV2 and J usage is TRBJ1-6; TRBD1 agrees at 7 bases. The germline V gene has CDR1 SNHLY and CDR2 FYNNEI. J was trimmed by 0 bases and V by 6 bases; bases with no gene match: 11. The CDR3 consists of 18 residues. The CDR3 region is CASRETGAKFSYNSPLHF. CDR3 nucleotide sequence: TGTGCCAGCAGGGAAACAGGGGCCAAATTCTCCTATAATTCACCCCTCCACTTT.

V usage is TRBV9 and J usage is TRBJ1-2, with TRBD1 matching over 8 bases. This CDR3 contains 16 residues. J lost 6 bases, V lost 3 bases, and 13 bases had no gene match. Per the germline V gene, CDR1 is SGDLS and CDR2 is YYNGEE. The CDR3 here is CASSAFDRTGKDGYTF. Written as DNA, the CDR3 is TGTGCCAGCAGCGCTTTCGATAGGACAGGGAAGGATGGCTACACCTTC.